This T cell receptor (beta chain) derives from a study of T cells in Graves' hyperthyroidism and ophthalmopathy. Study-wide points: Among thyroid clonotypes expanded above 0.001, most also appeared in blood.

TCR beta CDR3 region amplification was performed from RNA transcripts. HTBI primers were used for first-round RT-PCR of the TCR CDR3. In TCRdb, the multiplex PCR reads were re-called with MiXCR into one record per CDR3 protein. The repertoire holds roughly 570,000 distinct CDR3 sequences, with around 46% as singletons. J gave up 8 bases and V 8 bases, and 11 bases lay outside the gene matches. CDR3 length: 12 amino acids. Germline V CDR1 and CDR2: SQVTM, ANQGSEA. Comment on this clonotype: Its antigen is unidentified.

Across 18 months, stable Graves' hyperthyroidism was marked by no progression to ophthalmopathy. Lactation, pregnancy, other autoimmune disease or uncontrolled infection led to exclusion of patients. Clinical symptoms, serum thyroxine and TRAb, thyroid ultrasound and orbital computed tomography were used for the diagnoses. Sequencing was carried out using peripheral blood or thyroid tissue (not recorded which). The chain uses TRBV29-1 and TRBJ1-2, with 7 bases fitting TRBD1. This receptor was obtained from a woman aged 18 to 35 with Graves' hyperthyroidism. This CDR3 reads CSSQTGLKGYTF. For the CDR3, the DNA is TGCAGCAGCCAGACAGGGCTAAAGGGCTACACCTTC.